These T cell receptor beta chains were read from a single sample in a study of T cell repertoires in cytomegalovirus infection. These TCRs are of unknown antigen specificity. TCRdb re-analysed the reads in MiXCR, keeping a single row per CDR3 protein. The table has about 500,000 distinct CDR3 sequences, roughly a third seen once. The starting material was cultured PBMCs, obtained from culture after CMV antigen stimulation. These receptors all stem from a human donor in good health (CMV status not recorded). Some clones in this sample may be carry-over from other donors' samples. CDR3s include the opening cysteine and the closing phenylalanine or tryptophan. The order of the fields is clone size, CDR3 length, D gene, V gene, J gene, CDR3 DNA, CDR3 protein. D genes are given only for firm matches. Size values are once, few and many counts, or a class for expanded clones, and some rows have none.

abundance: many; len: 13; d_gene: -; v_gene: TRBV7-2; j_gene: TRBJ1-2; CDR3nt: TGTGCCAGCAGCTCTTCCGTCTACGGTGGCTACACCTTC; CDR3aa: CASSSSVYGGYTF
abundance: -; len: 14; d_gene: -; v_gene: TRBV19; j_gene: TRBJ1-1; CDR3nt: TGTGCCAGTAGTAGACCGGGGGCGCATACTGAAGCTTTCTTT; CDR3aa: CASSRPGAHTEAFF
abundance: few; len: 15; d_gene: TRBD1; v_gene: TRBV7-8; j_gene: TRBJ1-5; CDR3nt: TGTGCCAGCAGCTTAGCCCGGGACAGGTTGTGGCCCCAGCATTTT; CDR3aa: CASSLARDRLWPQHF
abundance: few; len: 14; d_gene: TRBD2; v_gene: TRBV12-3/TRBV12-4; j_gene: TRBJ2-3; CDR3nt: TGTGCCAGCAGTTTATTAGCGGGAGAAGATACGCAGTATTTT; CDR3aa: CASSLLAGEDTQYF
abundance: few; len: 16; d_gene: -; v_gene: TRBV7-6; j_gene: TRBJ2-3; CDR3nt: TGTGCCAGCAGCGAAGACGCGGGAAAACGAGGAGATACGCAGTATTTT; CDR3aa: CASSEDAGKRGDTQYF
abundance: -; len: 13; d_gene: -; v_gene: TRBV6-2/TRBV6-3; j_gene: TRBJ1-1; CDR3nt: TGTGCCAGCAGTCGACAGTCCGCCACTGAAGCTTTCTTT; CDR3aa: CASSRQSATEAFF
abundance: many; len: 15; d_gene: TRBD1; v_gene: TRBV7-2; j_gene: TRBJ2-5; CDR3nt: TGTGCCAGCAGCCTGGGACAGGGGGGCCAAGAGACCCAGTACTTC; CDR3aa: CASSLGQGGQETQYF
abundance: few; len: 16; d_gene: TRBD1; v_gene: TRBV7-6; j_gene: TRBJ2-5; CDR3nt: TGTGCCAGCAGCTCATTCGACCGGGACAGGGGTGAGACCCAGTACTTC; CDR3aa: CASSSFDRDRGETQYF
abundance: -; len: 15; d_gene: -; v_gene: TRBV18; j_gene: TRBJ2-1; CDR3nt: TGTGCCAGCTCACTTGCTCCCGGTGGAGTCTATGAGCAGTTCTTC; CDR3aa: CASSLAPGGVYEQFF
abundance: -; len: 16; d_gene: TRBD1; v_gene: TRBV12-3/TRBV12-4; j_gene: TRBJ2-1; CDR3nt: TGTGCCAGCAGCCGGGTTGAGGGGGCCTACTACAATGAGCAGTTCTTC; CDR3aa: CASSRVEGAYYNEQFF
abundance: -; len: 14; d_gene: -; v_gene: TRBV2; j_gene: TRBJ1-2; CDR3nt: TGTGCCAGCAGTGAAGAGAAAGGGAACTATGGCTACACCTTC; CDR3aa: CASSEEKGNYGYTF
abundance: -; len: 15; d_gene: -; v_gene: TRBV12-3/TRBV12-4; j_gene: TRBJ2-2; CDR3nt: TGTGCCAGCAGGCACTGGGGACAGAACACCGGGGAGCTGTTTTTT; CDR3aa: CASRHWGQNTGELFF
abundance: -; len: 15; d_gene: TRBD2; v_gene: TRBV6-2/TRBV6-3; j_gene: TRBJ2-7; CDR3nt: TGTGCCAGCAGTTACGGGACTAGCGGATACTACGAGCAGTACTTC; CDR3aa: CASSYGTSGYYEQYF
abundance: -; len: 19; d_gene: TRBD2; v_gene: TRBV7-9; j_gene: TRBJ2-1; CDR3nt: TGTGCCAGCAGCTCGACGTCTAGCGGGAGAGCGAGCTCCTACAATGAGCAGTTCTTC; CDR3aa: CASSSTSSGRASSYNEQFF
abundance: many; len: 15; d_gene: TRBD2; v_gene: TRBV7-2; j_gene: TRBJ2-1; CDR3nt: TGTGCCAGCAGCCCAGGCGGGGGAGGACCCAATGAGCAGTTCTTC; CDR3aa: CASSPGGGGPNEQFF
abundance: few; len: 14; d_gene: -; v_gene: TRBV7-2; j_gene: TRBJ2-5; CDR3nt: TGTGCCAGCAGCTTCGGTCCGAGGCAAGAGACCCAGTACTTC; CDR3aa: CASSFGPRQETQYF
abundance: few; len: 11; d_gene: -; v_gene: TRBV5-3; j_gene: TRBJ1-2; CDR3nt: TGTGCCAGAAGCCCACGATCCGGCTACACCTTC; CDR3aa: CARSPRSGYTF
abundance: -; len: 17; d_gene: -; v_gene: TRBV4-1; j_gene: TRBJ2-1; CDR3nt: TGCGCCAGCAGCCAACTCGGTTCTAGCCAATTGCCTCCTGAGCAGTTCTTC; CDR3aa: CASSQLGSSQLPPEQFF
abundance: -; len: 18; d_gene: -; v_gene: TRBV7-9; j_gene: TRBJ2-1; CDR3nt: TGTGCCAGCAGCTTAGATTGGAGATTAGCGACCACCTACAATGAGCAGTTCTTC; CDR3aa: CASSLDWRLATTYNEQFF
abundance: many; len: 15; d_gene: TRBD1; v_gene: TRBV7-3; j_gene: TRBJ2-2; CDR3nt: TGTGCCAGCAGCCAACAGGGGGCTCCGGGCGGGGAGCTGTTTTTT; CDR3aa: CASSQQGAPGGELFF
abundance: -; len: 15; d_gene: TRBD1; v_gene: TRBV12-3/TRBV12-4; j_gene: TRBJ1-1; CDR3nt: TGTGCCAGCACCAAGACAGGGGGCCTGAACACTGAAGCTTTCTTT; CDR3aa: CASTKTGGLNTEAFF
abundance: few; len: 16; d_gene: TRBD2; v_gene: TRBV12-3/TRBV12-4; j_gene: TRBJ2-3; CDR3nt: TGTGCCAGCAGAAACCGATTGGCAGCGGGGGGGAATACGCAGTATTTT; CDR3aa: CASRNRLAAGGNTQYF
abundance: -; len: 16; d_gene: TRBD1; v_gene: TRBV7-9; j_gene: TRBJ1-1; CDR3nt: TGTGCCAGCAGCTTTAGTACCGGGACAGGGCAGGGTGAAGCTTTCTTT; CDR3aa: CASSFSTGTGQGEAFF
abundance: -; len: 14; d_gene: -; v_gene: TRBV12-3/TRBV12-4; j_gene: TRBJ1-3; CDR3nt: TGTGCCAGCAGTTTAGCGCGGGCGTTCTGGACCATATATTTT; CDR3aa: CASSLARAFWTIYF
abundance: -; len: 15; d_gene: TRBD1; v_gene: TRBV6-6; j_gene: TRBJ1-4; CDR3nt: TGTGCCAGCAGTTTTCAGGGGGGAAGGGGTGAAAAACTGTTTTTT; CDR3aa: CASSFQGGRGEKLFF
abundance: few; len: 13; d_gene: -; v_gene: TRBV7-2; j_gene: TRBJ2-4; CDR3nt: TGTGCCAGCAAGCAGCGGGCCGAAAACATTCAGTACTTC; CDR3aa: CASKQRAENIQYF
abundance: -; len: 16; d_gene: -; v_gene: TRBV27; j_gene: TRBJ2-1; CDR3nt: TGTGCCAGCAGTTTTCCCCCCGGTAGCTCCTACAATGAGCAGTTCTTC; CDR3aa: CASSFPPGSSYNEQFF
abundance: -; len: 12; d_gene: -; v_gene: TRBV20-1; j_gene: TRBJ2-4; CDR3nt: TGCAGTGCTGTGTCCCCGAAAAACATTCAGTACTTC; CDR3aa: CSAVSPKNIQYF
abundance: -; len: 16; d_gene: -; v_gene: TRBV5-4; j_gene: TRBJ1-3; CDR3nt: TGTGCCAGCAGCCCCGGTCGGGGGAGAGGAGGAAACACCATATATTTT; CDR3aa: CASSPGRGRGGNTIYF
abundance: -; len: 14; d_gene: -; v_gene: TRBV6-4; j_gene: TRBJ1-6; CDR3nt: TGTGCCAGCAGTGCGTGGGCAGGCAATTCACCCCTCCACTTT; CDR3aa: CASSAWAGNSPLHF
abundance: few; len: 16; d_gene: TRBD1; v_gene: TRBV7-8; j_gene: TRBJ1-5; CDR3nt: TGTGCCACCCGAAGGGAACCGTGGACAGGGAGGAAGCCCCAGCATTTT; CDR3aa: CATRREPWTGRKPQHF
abundance: few; len: 14; d_gene: TRBD2; v_gene: TRBV11-2; j_gene: TRBJ2-1; CDR3nt: TGTGCCAGCAGCTCGGGAGGGGGATGGAATGAGCAGTTCTTC; CDR3aa: CASSSGGGWNEQFF
abundance: -; len: 15; d_gene: TRBD1; v_gene: TRBV6-6; j_gene: TRBJ2-2; CDR3nt: TGTGCCAGCCTGAGGACAGGCTTAAGAACCGGGGAGCTGTTTTTT; CDR3aa: CASLRTGLRTGELFF
abundance: -; len: 16; d_gene: -; v_gene: TRBV15; j_gene: TRBJ2-1; CDR3nt: TGTGCCACCAGCCCCCCGGGACTCTCGTCCTACAATGAGCAGTTCTTC; CDR3aa: CATSPPGLSSYNEQFF
abundance: -; len: 15; d_gene: TRBD2; v_gene: TRBV20-1; j_gene: TRBJ2-1; CDR3nt: TGCAGTGCTGACGGGAGGGGAAGCTCCTACAATGAGCAGTTCTTC; CDR3aa: CSADGRGSSYNEQFF
abundance: few; len: 13; d_gene: TRBD1; v_gene: TRBV28; j_gene: TRBJ2-7; CDR3nt: TGTGCCAGCAGTTTAACAGGGGTATACGAGCAGTACTTC; CDR3aa: CASSLTGVYEQYF
abundance: few; len: 13; d_gene: -; v_gene: TRBV25-1; j_gene: TRBJ1-2; CDR3nt: TGTGCCAGCAACTTACAGGGTTCCTATGGCTACACCTTC; CDR3aa: CASNLQGSYGYTF
abundance: -; len: 15; d_gene: TRBD1; v_gene: TRBV2; j_gene: TRBJ1-4; CDR3nt: TGTGCCAGCAGGCGAAAAGGACAGGATAATGAAAAACTGTTTTTT; CDR3aa: CASRRKGQDNEKLFF
abundance: few; len: 14; d_gene: -; v_gene: TRBV20-1; j_gene: TRBJ1-2; CDR3nt: TGCAGTGCTAGGTCGGGCGCCCGTTCGTATGGCTACACCTTC; CDR3aa: CSARSGARSYGYTF
abundance: few; len: 13; d_gene: -; v_gene: TRBV10-3; j_gene: TRBJ2-1; CDR3nt: TGTGCCACCTTACCGGATCCCTACAATGAGCAGTTCTTC; CDR3aa: CATLPDPYNEQFF
abundance: -; len: 13; d_gene: TRBD2; v_gene: TRBV7-9; j_gene: TRBJ2-7; CDR3nt: TGTGCCAGCAGCAAGCTAGCGGGAACCGAGCAGTACTTC; CDR3aa: CASSKLAGTEQYF